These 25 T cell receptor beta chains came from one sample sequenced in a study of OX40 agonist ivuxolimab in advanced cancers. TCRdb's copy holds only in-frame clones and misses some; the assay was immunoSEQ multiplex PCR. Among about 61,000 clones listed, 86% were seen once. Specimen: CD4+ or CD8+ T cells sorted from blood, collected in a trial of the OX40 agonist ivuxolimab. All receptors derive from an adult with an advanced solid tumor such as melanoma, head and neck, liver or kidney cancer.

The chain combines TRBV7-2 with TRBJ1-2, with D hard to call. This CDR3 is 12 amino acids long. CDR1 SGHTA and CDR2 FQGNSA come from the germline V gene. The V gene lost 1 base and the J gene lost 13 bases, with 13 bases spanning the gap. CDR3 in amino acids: CASSLVGLPSTF. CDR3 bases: TGTGCCAGCAGCTTAGTTGGGCTGCCCTCCACCTTC.

The CDR3 loop is CSVEDHRRGSTDTQYF. As DNA, the CDR3 is TGCAGCGTTGAAGATCACCGGCGGGGAAGCACAGATACGCAGTATTTT. The chain couples TRBV29-1 to TRBJ2-3, with a tentative D call TRBD2 (6 bases). With 0 bases removed from V and 0 bases from J, the gap between germline ends came to 13 bases. The CDR3 is 16 amino acids. The V gene's germline CDR1 is SQVTM and CDR2 ANQGSEA.

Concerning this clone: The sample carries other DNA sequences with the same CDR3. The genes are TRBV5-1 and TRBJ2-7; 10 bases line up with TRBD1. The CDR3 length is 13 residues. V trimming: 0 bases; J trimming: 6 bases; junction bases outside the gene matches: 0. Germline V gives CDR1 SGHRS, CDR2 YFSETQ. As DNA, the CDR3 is TGCGCCAGCAGCTTGGGGGACAGGGGCGAGCAGTACTTC. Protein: CASSLGDRGEQYF.

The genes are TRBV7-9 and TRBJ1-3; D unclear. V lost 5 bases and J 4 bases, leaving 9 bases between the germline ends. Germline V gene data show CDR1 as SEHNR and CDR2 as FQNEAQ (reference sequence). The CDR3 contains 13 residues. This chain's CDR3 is CASSNPGGNTIYF. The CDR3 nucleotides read TGTGCCAGCAGCAACCCCGGGGGAAACACCATATATTTT.

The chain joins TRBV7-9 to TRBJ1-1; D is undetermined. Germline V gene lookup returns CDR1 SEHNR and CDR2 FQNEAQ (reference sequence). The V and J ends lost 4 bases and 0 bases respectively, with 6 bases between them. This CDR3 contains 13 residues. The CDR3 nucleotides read TGTGCCAGCAGCTCACACATGAACACTGAAGCTTTCTTT. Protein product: CASSSHMNTEAFF.

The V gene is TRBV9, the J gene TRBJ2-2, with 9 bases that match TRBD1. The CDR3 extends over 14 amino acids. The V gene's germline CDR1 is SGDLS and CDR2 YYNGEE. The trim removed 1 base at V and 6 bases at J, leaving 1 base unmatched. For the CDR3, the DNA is TGTGCCAGCAGCGTAACAGGGGGCGCCGGGGAGCTGTTTTTT. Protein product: CASSVTGGAGELFF.

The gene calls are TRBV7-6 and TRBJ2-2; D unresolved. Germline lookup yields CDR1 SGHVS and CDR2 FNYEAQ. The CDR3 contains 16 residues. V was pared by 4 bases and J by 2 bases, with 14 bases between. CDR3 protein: CASSWPLGGNTGELFF. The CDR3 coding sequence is TGTGCCAGCAGCTGGCCTTTAGGTGGTAACACCGGGGAGCTGTTTTTT. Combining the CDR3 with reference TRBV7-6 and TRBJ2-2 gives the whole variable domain GAGVSQSPRYKVTKRGQDVALRCDPISGHVSLYWYRQALGQGPEFLTYFNYEAQQDKSGLPNDRFSAERPEGSISTLTIQRTEQRDSAMYRCASSWPLGGNTGELFFGEGSRLTVL.

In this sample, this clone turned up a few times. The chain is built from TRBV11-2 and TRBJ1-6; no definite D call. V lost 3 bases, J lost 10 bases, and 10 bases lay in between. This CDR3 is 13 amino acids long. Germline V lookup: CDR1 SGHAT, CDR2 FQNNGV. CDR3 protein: CASSLGRESPLHF. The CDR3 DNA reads TGTGCCAGCAGCTTGGGTAGGGAATCACCCCTCCACTTT.

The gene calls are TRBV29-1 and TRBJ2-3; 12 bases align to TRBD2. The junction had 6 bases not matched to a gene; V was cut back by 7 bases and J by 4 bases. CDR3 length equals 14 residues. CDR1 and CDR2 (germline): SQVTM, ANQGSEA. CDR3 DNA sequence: TGCAGCGCCAGACTAGCGGGAGTTTCAGATACGCAGTATTTT. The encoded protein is CSARLAGVSDTQYF.

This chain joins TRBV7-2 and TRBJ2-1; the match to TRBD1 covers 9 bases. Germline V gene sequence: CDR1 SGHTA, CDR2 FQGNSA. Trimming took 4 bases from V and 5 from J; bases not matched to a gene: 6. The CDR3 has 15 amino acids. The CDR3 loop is CASSSDRGDHNEQFF. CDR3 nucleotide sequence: TGTGCCAGCAGCTCGGACAGGGGAGACCACAATGAGCAGTTCTTC.

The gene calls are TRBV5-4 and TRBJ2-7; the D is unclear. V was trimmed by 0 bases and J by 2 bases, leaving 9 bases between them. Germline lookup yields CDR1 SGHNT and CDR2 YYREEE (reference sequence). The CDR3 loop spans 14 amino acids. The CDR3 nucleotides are TGTGCCAGCAGCTTGGGGGTTACTACCTACGAGCAGTACTTC. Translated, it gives CASSLGVTTYEQYF.

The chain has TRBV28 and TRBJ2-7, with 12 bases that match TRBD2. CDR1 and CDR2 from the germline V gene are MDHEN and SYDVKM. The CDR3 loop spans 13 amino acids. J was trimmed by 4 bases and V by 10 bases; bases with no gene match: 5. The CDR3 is CATLAGGPYEQYF. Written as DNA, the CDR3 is TGTGCCACCCTAGCGGGAGGGCCGTACGAGCAGTACTTC.

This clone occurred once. CDR3 region: CASRGGGGSNQPQHF. The DNA for the CDR3 is TGTGCCTCCCGGGGAGGGGGGGGTAGCAATCAGCCCCAGCATTTT. The rearrangement links TRBV6-5 to TRBJ1-5; D is perhaps TRBD1 (6 bases). The CDR3 is 15 amino acids. Germline V gene data show CDR1 as MNHEY and CDR2 as SVGAGI. V lost 11 bases and J 0 bases, leaving 17 bases between the germline ends.

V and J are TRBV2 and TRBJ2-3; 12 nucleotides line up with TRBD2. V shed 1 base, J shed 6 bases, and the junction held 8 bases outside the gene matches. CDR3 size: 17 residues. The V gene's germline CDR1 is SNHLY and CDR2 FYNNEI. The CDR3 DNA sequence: TGTGCCAGCAGTGAAGGGCAGGGTCTAGCGGGGGGGGATACGCAGTATTTT. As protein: CASSEGQGLAGGDTQYF.

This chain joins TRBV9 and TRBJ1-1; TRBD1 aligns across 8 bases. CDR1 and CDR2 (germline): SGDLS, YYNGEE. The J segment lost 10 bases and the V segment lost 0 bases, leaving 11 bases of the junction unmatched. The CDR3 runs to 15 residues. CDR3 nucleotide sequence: TGTGCCAGCAGCGTAGGGGGATTGACAGGGGAGGGAGCTTTCTTT. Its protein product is CASSVGGLTGEGAFF.

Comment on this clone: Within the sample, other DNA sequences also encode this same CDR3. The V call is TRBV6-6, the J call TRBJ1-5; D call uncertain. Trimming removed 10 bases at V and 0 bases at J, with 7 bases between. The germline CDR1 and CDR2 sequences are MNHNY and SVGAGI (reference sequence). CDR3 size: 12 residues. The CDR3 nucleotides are TGTGCCACCAGAGATAGCAATCAGCCCCAGCATTTT. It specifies CATRDSNQPQHF.

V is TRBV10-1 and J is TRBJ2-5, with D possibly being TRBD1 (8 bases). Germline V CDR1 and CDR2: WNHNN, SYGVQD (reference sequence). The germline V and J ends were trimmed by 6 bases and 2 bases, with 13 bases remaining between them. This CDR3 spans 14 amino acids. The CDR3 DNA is TGCGCCAGCAGCCCACAGGGGGGGCAAGAGACCCAGTACTTC. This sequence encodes CASSPQGGQETQYF.

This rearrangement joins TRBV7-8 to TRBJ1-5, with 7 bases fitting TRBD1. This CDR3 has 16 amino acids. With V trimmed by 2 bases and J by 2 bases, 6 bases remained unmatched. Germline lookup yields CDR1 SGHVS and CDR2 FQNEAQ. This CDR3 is CASSLRTGIGNQPQHF. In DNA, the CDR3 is TGTGCCAGCAGCTTAAGGACAGGAATCGGCAATCAGCCCCAGCATTTT.

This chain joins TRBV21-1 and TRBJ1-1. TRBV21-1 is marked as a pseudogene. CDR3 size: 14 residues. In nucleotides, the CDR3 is TGTGCCAGCCCGGAGGGGGGGGGAGGAACTGAAGCTTTCTTT. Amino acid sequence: CASPEGGGGTEAFF.

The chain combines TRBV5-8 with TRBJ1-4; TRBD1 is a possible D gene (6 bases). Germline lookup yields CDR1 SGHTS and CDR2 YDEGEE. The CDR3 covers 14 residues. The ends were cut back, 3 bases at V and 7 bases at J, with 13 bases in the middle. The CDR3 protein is CASSSGGSGEKLFF. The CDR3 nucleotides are TGTGCCAGCAGCTCCGGGGGCTCAGGTGAAAAACTGTTTTTT.

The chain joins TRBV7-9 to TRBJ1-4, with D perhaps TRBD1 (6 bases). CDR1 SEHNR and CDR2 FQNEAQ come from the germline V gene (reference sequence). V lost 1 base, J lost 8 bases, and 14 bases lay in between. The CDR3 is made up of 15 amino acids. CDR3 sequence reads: CASSLGTVTAEKLFF. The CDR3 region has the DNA TGTGCCAGCAGCTTAGGGACAGTAACTGCGGAAAAACTGTTTTTT.

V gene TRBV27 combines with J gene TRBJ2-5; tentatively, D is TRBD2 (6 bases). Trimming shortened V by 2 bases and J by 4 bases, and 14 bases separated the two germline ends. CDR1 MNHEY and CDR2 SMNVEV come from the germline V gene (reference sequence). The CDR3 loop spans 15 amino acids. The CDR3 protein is CASSLGWGVAETQYF. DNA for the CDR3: TGTGCCAGCAGTTTAGGGTGGGGGGTAGCAGAGACCCAGTACTTC.

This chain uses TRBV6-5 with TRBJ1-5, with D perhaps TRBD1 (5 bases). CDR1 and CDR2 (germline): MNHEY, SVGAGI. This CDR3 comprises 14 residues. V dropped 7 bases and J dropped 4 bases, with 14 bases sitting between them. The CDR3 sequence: CASNDGGGNQPQHF. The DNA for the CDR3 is TGTGCCAGCAACGACGGGGGGGGAAATCAGCCCCAGCATTTT.

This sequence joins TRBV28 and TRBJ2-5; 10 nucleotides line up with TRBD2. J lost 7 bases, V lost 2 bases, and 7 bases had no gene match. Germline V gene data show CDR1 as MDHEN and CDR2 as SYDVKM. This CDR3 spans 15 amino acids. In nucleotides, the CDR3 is TGTGCCAGCAGTTTACCTAGCGGGGGAGGAAGGACCCAGTACTTC. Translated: CASSLPSGGGRTQYF.

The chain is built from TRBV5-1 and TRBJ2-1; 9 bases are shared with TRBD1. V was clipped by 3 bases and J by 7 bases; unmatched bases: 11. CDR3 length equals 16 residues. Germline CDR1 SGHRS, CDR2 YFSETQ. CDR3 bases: TGCGCCAGCAGCTCGCCTAAACAGGGGGCAGGGAATGAGCAGTTCTTC. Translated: CASSSPKQGAGNEQFF.